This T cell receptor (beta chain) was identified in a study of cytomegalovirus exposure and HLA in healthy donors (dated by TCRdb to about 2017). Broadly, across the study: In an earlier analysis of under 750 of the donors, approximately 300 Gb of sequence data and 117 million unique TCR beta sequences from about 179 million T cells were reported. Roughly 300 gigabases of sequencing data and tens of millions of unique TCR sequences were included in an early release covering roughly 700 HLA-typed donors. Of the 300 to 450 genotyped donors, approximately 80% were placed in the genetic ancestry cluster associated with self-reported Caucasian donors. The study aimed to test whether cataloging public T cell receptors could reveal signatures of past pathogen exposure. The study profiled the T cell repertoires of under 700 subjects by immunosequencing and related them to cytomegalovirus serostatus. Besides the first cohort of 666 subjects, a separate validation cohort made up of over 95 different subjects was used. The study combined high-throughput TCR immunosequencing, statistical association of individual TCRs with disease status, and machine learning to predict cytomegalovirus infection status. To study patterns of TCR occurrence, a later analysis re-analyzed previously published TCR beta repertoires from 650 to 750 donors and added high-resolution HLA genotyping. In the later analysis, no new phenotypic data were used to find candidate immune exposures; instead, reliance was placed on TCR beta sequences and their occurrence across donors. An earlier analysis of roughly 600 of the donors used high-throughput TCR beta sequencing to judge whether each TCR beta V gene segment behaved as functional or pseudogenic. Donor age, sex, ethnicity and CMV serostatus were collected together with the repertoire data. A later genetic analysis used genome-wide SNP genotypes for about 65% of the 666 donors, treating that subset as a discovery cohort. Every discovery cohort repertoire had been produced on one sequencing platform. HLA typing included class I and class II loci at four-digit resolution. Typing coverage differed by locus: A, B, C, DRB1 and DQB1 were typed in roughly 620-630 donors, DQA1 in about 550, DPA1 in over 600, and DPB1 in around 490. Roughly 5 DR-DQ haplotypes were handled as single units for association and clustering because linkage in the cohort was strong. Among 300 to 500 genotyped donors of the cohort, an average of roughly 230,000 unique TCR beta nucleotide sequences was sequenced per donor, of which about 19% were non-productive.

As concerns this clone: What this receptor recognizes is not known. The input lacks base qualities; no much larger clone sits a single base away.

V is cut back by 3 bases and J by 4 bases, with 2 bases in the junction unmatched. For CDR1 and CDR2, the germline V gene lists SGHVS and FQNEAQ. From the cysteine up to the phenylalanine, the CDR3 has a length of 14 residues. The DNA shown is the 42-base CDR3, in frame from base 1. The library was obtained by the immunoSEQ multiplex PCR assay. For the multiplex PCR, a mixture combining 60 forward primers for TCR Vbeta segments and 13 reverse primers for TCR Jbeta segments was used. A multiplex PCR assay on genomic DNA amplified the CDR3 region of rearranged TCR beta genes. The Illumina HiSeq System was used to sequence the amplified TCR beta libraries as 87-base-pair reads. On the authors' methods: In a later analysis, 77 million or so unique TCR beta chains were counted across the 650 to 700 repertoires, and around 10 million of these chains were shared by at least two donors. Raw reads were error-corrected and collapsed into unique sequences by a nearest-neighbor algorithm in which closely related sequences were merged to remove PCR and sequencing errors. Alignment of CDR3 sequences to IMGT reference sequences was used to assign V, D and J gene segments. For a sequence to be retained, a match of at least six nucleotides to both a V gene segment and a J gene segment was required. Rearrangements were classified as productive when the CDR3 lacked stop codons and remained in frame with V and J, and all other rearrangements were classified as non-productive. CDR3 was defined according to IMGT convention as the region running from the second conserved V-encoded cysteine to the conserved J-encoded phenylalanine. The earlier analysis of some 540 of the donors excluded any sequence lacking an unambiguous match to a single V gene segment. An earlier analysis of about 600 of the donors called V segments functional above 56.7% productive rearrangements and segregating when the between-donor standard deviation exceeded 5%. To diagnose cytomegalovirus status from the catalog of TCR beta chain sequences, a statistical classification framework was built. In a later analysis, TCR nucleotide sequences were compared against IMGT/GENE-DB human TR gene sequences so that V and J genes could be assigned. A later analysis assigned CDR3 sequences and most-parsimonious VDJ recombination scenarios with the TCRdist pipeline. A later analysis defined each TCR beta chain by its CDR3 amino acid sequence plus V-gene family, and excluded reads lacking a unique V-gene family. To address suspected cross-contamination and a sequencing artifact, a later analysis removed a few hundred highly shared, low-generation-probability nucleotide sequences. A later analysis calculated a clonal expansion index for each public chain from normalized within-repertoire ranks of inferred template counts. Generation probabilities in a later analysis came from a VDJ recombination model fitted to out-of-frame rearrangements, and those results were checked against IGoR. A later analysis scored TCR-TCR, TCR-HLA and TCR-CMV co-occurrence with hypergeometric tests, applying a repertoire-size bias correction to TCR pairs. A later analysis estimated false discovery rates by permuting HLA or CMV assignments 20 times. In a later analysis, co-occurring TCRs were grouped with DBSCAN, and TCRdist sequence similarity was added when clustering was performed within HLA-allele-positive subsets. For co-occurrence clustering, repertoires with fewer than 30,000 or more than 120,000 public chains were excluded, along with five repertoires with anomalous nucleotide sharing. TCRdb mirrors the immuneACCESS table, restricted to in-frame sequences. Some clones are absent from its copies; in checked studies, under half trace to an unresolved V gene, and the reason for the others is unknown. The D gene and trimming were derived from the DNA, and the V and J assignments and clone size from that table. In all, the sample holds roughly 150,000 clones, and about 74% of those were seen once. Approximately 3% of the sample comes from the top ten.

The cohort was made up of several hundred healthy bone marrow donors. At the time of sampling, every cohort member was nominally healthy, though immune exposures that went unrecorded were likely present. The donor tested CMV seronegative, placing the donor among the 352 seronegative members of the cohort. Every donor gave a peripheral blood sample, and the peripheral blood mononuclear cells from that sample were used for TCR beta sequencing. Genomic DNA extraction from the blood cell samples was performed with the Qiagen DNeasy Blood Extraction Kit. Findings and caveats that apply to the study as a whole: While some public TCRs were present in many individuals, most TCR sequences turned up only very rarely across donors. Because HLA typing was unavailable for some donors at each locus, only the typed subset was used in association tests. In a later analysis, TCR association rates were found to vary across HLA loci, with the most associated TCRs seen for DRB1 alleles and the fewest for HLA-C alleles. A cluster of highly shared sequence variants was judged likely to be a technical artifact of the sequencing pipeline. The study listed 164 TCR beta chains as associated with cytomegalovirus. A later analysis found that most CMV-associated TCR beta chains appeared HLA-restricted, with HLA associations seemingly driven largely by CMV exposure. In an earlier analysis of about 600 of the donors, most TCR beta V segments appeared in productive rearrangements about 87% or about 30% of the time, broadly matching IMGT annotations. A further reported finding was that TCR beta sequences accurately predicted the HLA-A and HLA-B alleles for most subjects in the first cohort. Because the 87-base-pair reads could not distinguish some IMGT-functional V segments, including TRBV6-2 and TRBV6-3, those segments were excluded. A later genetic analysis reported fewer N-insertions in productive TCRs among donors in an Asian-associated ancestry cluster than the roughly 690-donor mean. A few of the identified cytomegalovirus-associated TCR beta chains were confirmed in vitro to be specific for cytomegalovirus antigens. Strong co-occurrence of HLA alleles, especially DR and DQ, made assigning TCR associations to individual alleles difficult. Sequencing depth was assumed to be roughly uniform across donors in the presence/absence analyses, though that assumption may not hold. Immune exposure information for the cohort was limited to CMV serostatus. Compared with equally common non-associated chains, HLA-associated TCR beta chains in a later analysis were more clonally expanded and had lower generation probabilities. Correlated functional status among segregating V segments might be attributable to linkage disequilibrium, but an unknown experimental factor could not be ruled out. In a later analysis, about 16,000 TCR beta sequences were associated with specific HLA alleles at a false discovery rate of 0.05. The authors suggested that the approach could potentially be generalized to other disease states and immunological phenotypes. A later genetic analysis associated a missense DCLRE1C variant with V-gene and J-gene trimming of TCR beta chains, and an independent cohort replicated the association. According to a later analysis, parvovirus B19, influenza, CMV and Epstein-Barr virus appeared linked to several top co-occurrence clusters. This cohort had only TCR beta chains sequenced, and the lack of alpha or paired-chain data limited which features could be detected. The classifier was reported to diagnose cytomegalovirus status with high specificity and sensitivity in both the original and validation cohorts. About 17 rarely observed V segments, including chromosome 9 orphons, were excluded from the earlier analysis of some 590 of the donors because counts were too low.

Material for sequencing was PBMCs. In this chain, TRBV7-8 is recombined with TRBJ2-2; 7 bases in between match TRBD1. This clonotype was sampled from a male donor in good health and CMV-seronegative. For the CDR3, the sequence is CASSFRQGTGELFF. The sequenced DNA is TGTGCCAGCAGCTTCCGACAGGGCACCGGGGAGCTGTTTTTT.